A selection of T cell receptor beta chains follows, all from one sample in a study of radiation and T cells in renal cell carcinoma. Measured with immunoSEQ multiplex PCR; TCRdb has only the in-frame clones, and not every one. In the table there are 150,000 or so clones, about 87% of which are singletons. This specimen consisted of blood, obtained from a patient whose treatment included radiotherapy and nephrectomy. These receptors all come from a woman aged 45 to 65 with renal cell carcinoma. Both conserved end residues are part of each CDR3. The D gene is left open where the match is weak. Where a row states a size, it is once, few, many or the class of an expanded clone; other rows omit it.

-	TRBV19	-	TRBJ2-5	CASGDRAFPQYF	TGTGCCAGCGGCGACAGAGCATTCCCCCAGTACTTC
-	TRBV4-2	-	TRBJ1-5	CASLGGSFGGRKNQPQHF	TGTGCCAGCCTAGGCGGAAGTTTCGGGGGGAGGAAGAATCAGCCCCAGCATTTT
-	TRBV6-6	-	TRBJ1-1	CASSYSSTGRNTEAFF	TGTGCCAGCAGTTACTCCAGCACAGGGAGGAACACTGAAGCTTTCTTT
-	TRBV10-3	-	TRBJ2-3	CAISESDSFTQYF	TGTGCCATCAGTGAGTCGGACAGCTTTACGCAGTATTTT
-	TRBV18	-	TRBJ2-3	CASSPSGSTDTQYF	TGTGCCAGCTCACCAAGTGGTTCTACAGATACGCAGTATTTT
-	TRBV18	TRBD1	TRBJ2-2	CASSPSGGSDTGELFF	TGTGCCAGCTCACCTTCAGGGGGCTCGGACACCGGGGAGCTGTTTTTT
once	TRBV18	TRBD1	TRBJ1-5	CASSPFTGGNQPQHF	TGTGCCAGCTCACCATTCACAGGGGGCAATCAGCCCCAGCATTTT
-	TRBV2	-	TRBJ1-5	CAEGRGGQPQHF	TGTGCCGAAGGCCGGGGCGGCCAGCCCCAGCATTTT
-	TRBV11-2	-	TRBJ1-5	CASSLDVIQPQHF	TGTGCCAGCAGCTTAGACGTAATTCAGCCCCAGCATTTT
-	TRBV30	-	TRBJ2-1	CAWTPRSHNEQFF	TGTGCCTGGACCCCCAGAAGTCACAATGAGCAGTTCTTC
-	TRBV19	-	TRBJ2-5	CASSSAGRQETQYF	TGTGCCAGTAGTTCCGCGGGGCGACAAGAGACCCAGTACTTC
-	TRBV28	-	TRBJ2-7	CASSLLSYEQYF	TGTGCCAGCAGTTTGCTTTCCTACGAGCAGTACTTC
-	TRBV7-3	-	TRBJ2-1	CASSLNLGNYNEQFF	TGTGCCAGCAGCTTAAATCTCGGGAACTACAATGAGCAGTTCTTC
-	TRBV9	TRBD2	TRBJ2-3	CASSVGALAGPTDTQYF	TGTGCCAGCAGCGTAGGGGCGTTAGCGGGGCCCACAGATACGCAGTATTTT
-	TRBV6-1	TRBD1	TRBJ2-7	CASSALPDRTYEQYF	TGTGCCAGCAGTGCATTACCGGACAGGACCTACGAGCAGTACTTC
-	TRBV14	-	TRBJ1-2	CASSQELRYYGYTF	TGTGCCAGCAGCCAAGAGCTCCGCTACTATGGCTACACCTTC
-	TRBV4-3	-	TRBJ1-1	CASSQEITGRLAEAFF	TGCGCCAGCAGCCAAGAAATTACAGGGAGGTTGGCTGAAGCTTTCTTT
-	TRBV5-6	TRBD1	TRBJ1-4	CASSLGTGVAKLFF	TGTGCCAGCAGCTTGGGGACAGGGGTGGCGAAACTGTTTTTT
-	TRBV4-3	-	TRBJ1-5	CASSQGLVSQPQHF	TGCGCCAGCAGCCAAGGTTTGGTGTCCCAGCCCCAGCATTTT
-	TRBV5-1	TRBD1	TRBJ1-5	CASSPLGGTGHNQPQHF	TGCGCCAGCAGCCCGCTAGGTGGGACAGGACACAATCAGCCCCAGCATTTT
-	TRBV7-2	-	TRBJ2-1	CASSFHHEQFF	TGTGCCAGCAGCTTTCATCATGAGCAGTTCTTC
-	TRBV5-8	TRBD1	TRBJ1-1	CASSRKRQGPQAEAFF	TGTGCCAGCAGCAGAAAGCGACAGGGCCCGCAGGCTGAAGCTTTCTTT
-	TRBV5-1	-	TRBJ1-2	CASSSEGNRPGYTF	TGCGCCAGCAGCTCGGAGGGGAACAGACCTGGCTACACCTTC
once	TRBV27	TRBD2	TRBJ2-5	CASSPGLAGAIGETQYF	TGTGCCAGCAGTCCGGGACTAGCGGGGGCTATCGGGGAGACCCAGTACTTC
-	TRBV2	TRBD1	TRBJ2-7	CASSRTGPYEQYF	TGTGCCAGCAGCAGGACAGGGCCCTACGAGCAGTACTTC
few	TRBV18	-	TRBJ1-2	CASAPGTLGNYGYTF	TGTGCCAGCGCACCGGGGACCCTAGGAAACTATGGCTACACCTTC
-	TRBV7-2	-	TRBJ1-4	CASSLVTGSNEKLFF	TGTGCCAGCAGCTTAGTTACAGGGTCTAATGAAAAACTGTTTTTT
few	TRBV5-4	-	TRBJ1-4	CASSPSQTEKLFF	TGTGCCAGCAGCCCCTCACAGACAGAAAAACTGTTTTTT
-	TRBV29-1	-	TRBJ2-3	CSVEGGRGSTDTQYF	TGCAGCGTTGAAGGGGGCAGGGGTAGCACAGATACGCAGTATTTT
few	TRBV19	-	TRBJ1-2	CASSTLGAGYGYTF	TGTGCCAGTAGTACTTTGGGGGCGGGCTATGGCTACACCTTC
-	TRBV7-2	-	TRBJ1-3	CASSETVYSGNTIYF	TGTGCCAGCAGCGAGACAGTTTACTCTGGAAACACCATATATTTT